This record concerns one T cell receptor (beta chain) sequence. Its antigen is still unknown. The data were obtained in a study of T-cell memory formation after mild COVID-19. Study-wide points: Later expanders leaned CD4+, whereas clones that contracted between day 15 and 85 were balanced CD4/CD8. Among CD4+ contracting clones, most were CM and EM, and CD8+ ones EMRA.

The V end was cut by 1 base, the J end by 6 bases, with 10 bases between. The CDR3 spans 13 residues. The germline V gene encodes CDR1 SGHDT and CDR2 YYEEEE. TCRdb independently ran MiXCR on the 5' RACE reads; one entry per CDR3 protein. This table has some 150,000 distinct CDR3 sequences, 15% to 20% appearing once. The clonotype comes from an adult woman who had mild COVID-19 (a few samples of this study predate the infection). Cell type and time point are not known. The sequenced sample consisted of PBMCs or a T cell subset sorted from them (not recorded which). The J gene is TRBJ2-5, the V gene TRBV5-6; D is perhaps TRBD2 (5 bases). In nucleotides, the CDR3 is TGTGCCAGCAGCTTGCGGGGATTAAAGACCCAGTACTTC. Amino acids: CASSLRGLKTQYF.